Presented here are 30 T cell receptor beta chains from one specimen sequenced in a study of early T cells in non-severe SARS-CoV-2 infection. TCRdb used MiXCR to reprocess the 5' RACE reads, holding one entry per CDR3 protein. Of 68,000 or so distinct CDR3 sequences listed, approximately 11% are singletons. The sample was whole blood. Receptor source: an adult who was a healthcare worker with PCR-confirmed SARS-CoV-2 infection or an uninfected control (not recorded which).

This clonotype qualifies as medium-sized. The rearrangement uses TRBV20-1 and TRBJ2-4, with D unclear. The V end lost 3 bases, the J end lost 10 bases, and 25 bases lay between the germline ends. CDR1 is DFQATT, CDR2 SNEGSKA, per germline (reference sequence). The CDR3 runs to 16 residues. Here the CDR3 DNA reads TGCAGTGCTAGCCAAATCCCCGCCGGGCCCGGTCGGATTCAGTACTTC. Its translation is CSASQIPAGPGRIQYF.

A few counts support this clonotype. One end of the junction fails to match germline, which may point to a read error. V is TRBV3-1 and J is TRBJ1-1; D may be TRBD1 (5 bases). The CDR3 has 16 residues. Germline V gives CDR1 LGHDT, CDR2 YNNKEL (reference sequence). CDR3 nucleotide sequence: TGTGCCAGCAGCCAAGATTTTCAGGGCCCTTACACTGAAGCCTTCTTT. It is translated as CASSQDFQGPYTEAFF.

This clonotype was counted at least ten times. This chain connects TRBV10-1 to TRBJ2-1; D is unresolved. The germline V and J ends were trimmed by 0 bases and 10 bases, with 13 bases remaining between them. Germline lookup yields CDR1 WNHNN and CDR2 SYGVQD (reference sequence). The length of the CDR3 is 14 residues. CDR3: CASSESGGASEQFF. The CDR3 DNA reads TGCGCCAGCAGTGAGTCCGGCGGAGCATCGGAGCAGTTCTTC.

This clonotype has a handful of counts. The V call is TRBV6-5, the J call TRBJ2-4; the D gene could be TRBD1 or TRBD2 (5 bases each). This CDR3 is 13 amino acids long. The ends were cut back, 4 bases at V and 11 bases at J, with 15 bases in the middle. In germline, CDR1 is MNHEY, CDR2 SVGAGI. Here the CDR3 reads CASSSPGALVQYF. Written as DNA, the CDR3 is TGTGCCAGCAGTTCTCCCGGGGCCCTAGTTCAGTACTTC.

This clonotype was recorded many times. The chain has TRBV27 and TRBJ2-2; D is ambiguous. V dropped 3 bases and J dropped 5 bases, with 7 bases sitting between them. CDR3 length equals 13 residues. Germline V lookup: CDR1 MNHEY, CDR2 SMNVEV (reference sequence). The CDR3 DNA reads TGTGCCAGCAGTTTCCGACGGACCGGGGAGCTGTTTTTT. It specifies CASSFRRTGELFF.

The chain employs TRBV20-1 and TRBJ2-7; D is unresolved. The V end lost 3 bases, the J end lost 2 bases, and 5 bases lay between the germline ends. Germline V gene data show CDR1 as DFQATT and CDR2 as SNEGSKA (reference sequence). The CDR3 has 11 residues. The CDR3 nucleotides are TGCAGTGCTAGCGGAACCTACGAGCAGTACTTC. This sequence encodes CSASGTYEQYF.

This clonotype appeared many times. The V and J genes are TRBV20-1 and TRBJ2-1; D is possibly TRBD2 (6 bases). This CDR3 is 13 amino acids long. V lost 5 bases to trimming and J lost 6 bases, with 14 bases between them. Germline CDR1 reads DFQATT; CDR2 reads SNEGSKA (reference sequence). CDR3 nucleotides: TGCAGTGCTGGGGACTCCATGGTCAATGAGCAGTTCTTC. It specifies CSAGDSMVNEQFF.

A few counts support this clonotype. The chain carries TRBV11-2 and TRBJ2-7; D may be TRBD1 or TRBD2 (5 bases each). V lost 1 base and J lost 6, with 7 bases in between. The CDR3 spans 12 residues. Germline CDR1 reads SGHAT; CDR2 reads FQNNGV. DNA for the CDR3: TGTGCCAGCAGCTTAGGGGGACCCGAGCAGTACTTC. This encodes CASSLGGPEQYF.

This clonotype appeared a few times. The CDR3 DNA follows: TGTGCCAGCAGCTTAGACGCTAGCGGGAGAGGTGAAACCGGGGAGCTGTTTTTT. Its translation: CASSLDASGRGETGELFF. The V gene is TRBV7-2, the J gene TRBJ2-2; 10 nucleotides agree with TRBD2. Trimming cost V 1 base and J 5 bases; bases outside gene matches: 10. The V gene's germline CDR1 is SGHTA and CDR2 FQGNSA. The CDR3 consists of 18 residues.

There are a few counts of this clonotype. The chain links TRBV4-3 to TRBJ2-2, with TRBD2 matching over 10 bases. Germline lookup yields CDR1 LGHNA and CDR2 YSLEER. This CDR3 has 20 residues. The V and J ends lost 1 base and 6 bases, in that order; junction bases with no gene match: 17. The CDR3 DNA follows: TGCGCCAGCAGCCAAGTGCTACCCGGGCTAGCGGGAGAAAGGTCCGGGGAGCTGTTTTTT. Encoded protein: CASSQVLPGLAGERSGELFF.

This clonotype showed up just a few times. The chain is built from TRBV3-1 and TRBJ1-1, with a weak D call TRBD1 (5 bases). The CDR3 is 16 amino acids. V dropped 2 bases and J dropped 0 bases, with 13 bases sitting between them. Germline values: CDR1 LGHDT, CDR2 YNNKEL (reference sequence). The CDR3 region has the DNA TGTGCCAGCAGCCAATCCTGGGGGTCGCTGAACACTGAAGCTTTCTTT. Protein sequence: CASSQSWGSLNTEAFF.

This clonotype occurred many times. The J gene is TRBJ1-2, the V gene TRBV19; TRBD1 agrees at 7 bases. The CDR3 has 14 residues. V shed 3 bases and J 3 bases; nucleotides not matched to a gene: 4. The V gene's germline CDR1 is LNHDA and CDR2 SQIVND (reference sequence). DNA for the CDR3: TGTGCCAGTAGTATTCCCGGGACAGACTATGGCTACACCTTC. It translates to CASSIPGTDYGYTF.

This clonotype has just a few counts. J is TRBJ2-2 and V is TRBV6-5; 9 bases match TRBD2. Unmatched junction bases numbered 7, after V lost 5 bases and J lost 6 bases. CDR1 MNHEY and CDR2 SVGAGI come from the germline V gene. The length of the CDR3 is 15 residues. The CDR3 loop reads CASSPLAGRAGELFF. DNA of the CDR3: TGTGCCAGCAGTCCACTAGCGGGTCGGGCCGGGGAGCTGTTTTTT.

This clonotype has ten or more counts. This chain's CDR3 is CASSQGAINTGELFF. The CDR3 nucleotides are TGCGCCAGCAGCCAGGGGGCTATTAACACCGGGGAGCTGTTTTTT. V gene TRBV4-1 combines with J gene TRBJ2-2; TRBD1 might be the D (6 bases). This CDR3 is 15 amino acids long. V lost 3 bases and J lost 2, with 10 bases in between. In germline, CDR1 is MGHRA, CDR2 YSYEKL.

This clonotype was found many times. The V call is TRBV7-8, the J call TRBJ2-1; D perhaps matches TRBD2 (6 bases). CDR1 and CDR2 from the germline V gene are SGHVS and FQNEAQ. V gave up 5 bases and J gave up 9 bases, with 11 bases separating them. This CDR3 has 12 amino acids. The CDR3 is CASSERLVEQFF. In DNA form, the CDR3 reads TGTGCCAGCAGCGAGAGACTAGTTGAGCAGTTCTTC.

In this sample, this clonotype turned up a few times. This chain joins TRBV7-8 and TRBJ2-7; D ambiguous. Germline CDR1 SGHVS, CDR2 FQNEAQ. This CDR3 contains 12 residues. With 4 bases removed from V and 2 bases from J, the gap between germline ends came to 6 bases. This CDR3 reads CASSSAAYEQYF. Written as DNA, the CDR3 is TGTGCCAGCAGCTCAGCCGCCTACGAGCAGTACTTC.

This chain joins TRBV7-2 and TRBJ2-1; no clear D. Germline V gene lookup returns CDR1 SGHTA and CDR2 FQGNSA. The V gene lost 5 bases and the J gene lost 11 bases, with 19 bases spanning the gap. CDR3 size: 14 residues. The CDR3: CASSPWEARQKQFF. The CDR3 region has the DNA TGTGCCAGCAGCCCATGGGAAGCGCGCCAGAAGCAGTTCTTC.

This chain joins TRBV5-4 and TRBJ1-2, with 8 nucleotides matching TRBD1. This CDR3 comprises 14 residues. CDR1 and CDR2 from the germline V gene are SGHNT and YYREEE (reference sequence). Losses at the gene ends were 4 bases for V and 7 bases for J; bases not matched to a gene: 9. The CDR3 protein is CASSDGTGVIGYTF. The CDR3 coding sequence is TGTGCCAGCAGCGACGGGACAGGAGTTATTGGCTACACCTTC.

The chain links TRBV5-1 to TRBJ1-4; D is unclear. V was clipped by 1 base and J by 5 bases, with 6 bases between them. The germline gives CDR1 SGHRS, CDR2 YFSETQ. CDR3 size: 13 residues. The CDR3 DNA reads as TGCGCCAGCAGCTTGCTTCCGAATGAAAAACTGTTTTTT. As protein: CASSLLPNEKLFF.

The chain employs TRBV6-6 and TRBJ2-7, with a possible D match to TRBD1 (6 bases). Germline CDR1 is MNHNY and CDR2 is SVGAGI (reference sequence). This CDR3 is 15 amino acids long. Trimming shortened V by 6 bases and J by 0 bases, and 15 bases separated the two germline ends. The CDR3 here is CASSPDSHSSYEQYF. DNA for the CDR3: TGTGCCAGCAGCCCGGACAGCCATAGCTCCTACGAGCAGTACTTC.

The chain uses TRBV28 and TRBJ2-7; D might be TRBD1 (6 bases). The CDR3 contains 12 residues. V was cut by 6 bases and J by 0 bases, with 6 bases left in between. Germline CDR1 MDHEN, CDR2 SYDVKM. The CDR3 sequence: CASRQGSYEQYF. CDR3 bases: TGTGCCAGCAGACAGGGCTCCTACGAGCAGTACTTC. The whole variable domain, filled in from reference TRBV28 and TRBJ2-7, reads DVKVTQSSRYLVKRTGEKVFLECVQDMDHENMFWYRQDPGLGLRLIYFSYDVKMKEKGDIPEGYSVSREKKERFSLILESASTNQTSMYLCASRQGSYEQYFGPGTRLTVT.

The J gene is TRBJ1-2, the V gene TRBV28; D perhaps matches TRBD1 (5 bases). CDR1 MDHEN and CDR2 SYDVKM come from the germline V gene. The V and J ends lost 2 bases and 5 bases respectively, with 12 bases between them. There are 14 residues in the CDR3. CDR3 in amino acids: CASSLGGPTYGYTF. The CDR3 DNA follows: TGTGCCAGCAGTTTAGGGGGACCGACTTATGGCTACACCTTC.

The J gene is TRBJ2-3, the V gene TRBV15, with unresolved D. The CDR3 extends over 14 amino acids. Germline V gives CDR1 LNHNV, CDR2 YYDKDF (reference sequence). Trimming removed 8 bases at V and 2 bases at J, with 14 bases between. DNA of the CDR3: TGTGCCACCCGGGCTTCGCGGAACACAGATACGCAGTATTTT. This encodes CATRASRNTDTQYF.

This clonotype has at least ten counts. V and J are TRBV20-1 and TRBJ2-1; D may correspond to TRBD1 or TRBD2 (5 bases each). Germline assignment: CDR1 DFQATT and CDR2 SNEGSKA (reference sequence). This CDR3 region has 18 residues. The germline V and J ends were trimmed by 0 bases and 0 bases, with 18 bases remaining between them. CDR3 residues: CSAREIDIRGLSYNEQFF. The CDR3 region has the DNA TGCAGTGCTAGAGAAATCGATATCCGGGGCCTCTCCTACAATGAGCAGTTCTTC.

This clonotype was observed a handful of times. The V call is TRBV6-2 or TRBV6-3, the J call TRBJ2-1, with 8 bases lining up with TRBD1. Unmatched junction bases numbered 8, after V lost 6 bases and J lost 4 bases. From germline, CDR1 is MNHEY and CDR2 SVGEGT. The CDR3 has 15 residues. The CDR3 region has the DNA TGTGCCAGCAGCCGCGACAGGGGTCCATACAATGAGCAGTTCTTC. This codes for CASSRDRGPYNEQFF.

The chain uses TRBV19 and TRBJ2-5; 9 nucleotides match TRBD1. The V segment lost 7 bases and the J segment 3 bases; nucleotides outside the gene matches: 9. The CDR3 spans 15 residues. From germline, CDR1 is LNHDA and CDR2 SQIVND (reference sequence). CDR3 nucleotides: TGTGCCAGTAACGCTCCGGGACAGGGCAAAGAGACCCAGTACTTC. This translates into CASNAPGQGKETQYF. Filled out from reference TRBV19 and TRBJ2-5, the complete variable domain reads DGGITQSPKYLFRKEGQNVTLSCEQNLNHDAMYWYRQDPGQGLRLIYYSQIVNDFQKGDIAEGYSVSREKKESFPLTVTSAQKNPTAFYLCASNAPGQGKETQYFGPGTRLLVL.

The J gene is TRBJ2-1, the V gene TRBV28; 7 bases agree with TRBD1. Germline CDR1 and CDR2: MDHEN and SYDVKM. The CDR3 sequence is 14 residues long. V shed 2 bases and J 6 bases; nucleotides not matched to a gene: 4. The CDR3 bases are TGTGCCAGCAGTTTACCTGACAGGGCCAATGAGCAGTTCTTC. Its protein product is CASSLPDRANEQFF.

V is TRBV20-1 and J is TRBJ1-5, with D perhaps matching TRBD1 (5 bases). The CDR3 is 14 amino acids. V dropped 4 bases and J dropped 2 bases, with 12 bases sitting between them. Germline-derived CDR1 and CDR2 are DFQATT and SNEGSKA (reference sequence). The CDR3 loop reads CSATTTAGNQPQHF. CDR3 coding DNA: TGCAGTGCTACCACGACAGCGGGCAATCAGCCCCAGCATTTT.

The chain joins TRBV20-1 to TRBJ1-1; D is undetermined. Germline V gene data show CDR1 as DFQATT and CDR2 as SNEGSKA (reference sequence). The CDR3 runs 14 residues. Trimming removed 3 bases at V and 4 bases at J, with 15 bases between. CDR3 region: CSARRGRVRTEAFF. The CDR3 bases are TGCAGTGCTAGGCGCGGGCGGGTACGCACTGAAGCTTTCTTT.

The chain links TRBV28 to TRBJ1-4; 9 positions match TRBD1. Unmatched junction bases numbered 3, after V lost 6 bases and J lost 4 bases. From germline, CDR1 is MDHEN and CDR2 SYDVKM. CDR3 length equals 14 residues. The CDR3 reads CASRGTGRNEKLFF. CDR3 sequence (DNA): TGTGCCAGCAGGGGGACAGGGCGTAATGAAAAACTGTTTTTT. Together with reference TRBV28 and TRBJ1-4, the CDR3 gives the full variable domain: DVKVTQSSRYLVKRTGEKVFLECVQDMDHENMFWYRQDPGLGLRLIYFSYDVKMKEKGDIPEGYSVSREKKERFSLILESASTNQTSMYLCASRGTGRNEKLFFGSGTQLSVL.